One and the same sample provided the 5 T cell receptor beta chains below, sequenced in a study of blood T cell repertoires in COVID-19. Using immunoSEQ multiplex PCR, the repertoire was profiled, and TCRdb retains in-frame clones only, with some absent. The data show about 54,000 clones, with around 90% seen just once and around 7% held by the top ten. Sequenced material: peripheral blood. The receptors were gathered from a woman aged 60-70 years with active or convalescent COVID-19.

This chain connects TRBV19 to TRBJ2-2; 8 bases agree with TRBD1. The CDR3 consists of 15 residues. Germline V gene data show CDR1 as LNHDA and CDR2 as SQIVND (reference sequence). V was clipped by 10 bases and J by 4 bases; unmatched bases: 11. DNA of the CDR3: TGTGCCACCTCTGGGACAGGTGGTTCCACCGGGGAGCTGTTTTTT. Amino acid sequence: CATSGTGGSTGELFF. Using reference TRBV19 and TRBJ2-2 for the parts outside the CDR3, the full variable domain is DGGITQSPKYLFRKEGQNVTLSCEQNLNHDAMYWYRQDPGQGLRLIYYSQIVNDFQKGDIAEGYSVSREKKESFPLTVTSAQKNPTAFYLCATSGTGGSTGELFFGEGSRLTVL.

This chain connects TRBV4-2 to TRBJ2-3; 7 bases are shared with TRBD2. This CDR3 is 17 amino acids long. Germline V gene sequence: CDR1 LGHNA, CDR2 YNFKEQ. After removal of 1 base from V and 2 bases from J, the junction contained 9 bases not matched to a gene. The CDR3 DNA follows: TGTGCCAGCAGCCAAGGAACCGTCGGGGGGACCACAGATACGCAGTATTTT. It codes for CASSQGTVGGTTDTQYF.

The chain links TRBV6-5 to TRBJ1-2, with D perhaps matching TRBD1 (5 bases). The CDR3 totals 12 residues. Trimming cost V 8 bases and J 8 bases, with 15 bases left between them. The germline V gene has CDR1 MNHEY and CDR2 SVGAGI. The chain's CDR3 is CASSGGGTGYTF. The DNA for the CDR3 is TGTGCCAGCTCGGGGGGGGGTACAGGCTACACCTTC.

The V gene is TRBV5-4, the J gene TRBJ2-4, with 8 bases fitting TRBD1. Per germline, CDR1 SGHNT and CDR2 YYREEE (reference sequence). The CDR3 sequence is 14 residues long. Trimming at V came to 4 bases and at J to 5 bases, leaving 5 bases not matched to a gene. CDR3 bases: TGTGCCAGCAGCCCCCCGGGACAGGAAAACATTCAGTACTTC. This gives the protein CASSPPGQENIQYF.

This clone was found once. The rearrangement joins TRBV6-5 to TRBJ1-1, with TRBD1 as a possible D gene (6 bases). This CDR3 comprises 13 residues. CDR1 and CDR2 (germline): MNHEY, SVGAGI. Trimming stripped 4 bases from V and 3 bases from J, with 9 bases between. The CDR3, as DNA: TGTGCCAGCAGTTGGCCAGGGGACACTGAAGCTTTCTTT. As protein: CASSWPGDTEAFF.